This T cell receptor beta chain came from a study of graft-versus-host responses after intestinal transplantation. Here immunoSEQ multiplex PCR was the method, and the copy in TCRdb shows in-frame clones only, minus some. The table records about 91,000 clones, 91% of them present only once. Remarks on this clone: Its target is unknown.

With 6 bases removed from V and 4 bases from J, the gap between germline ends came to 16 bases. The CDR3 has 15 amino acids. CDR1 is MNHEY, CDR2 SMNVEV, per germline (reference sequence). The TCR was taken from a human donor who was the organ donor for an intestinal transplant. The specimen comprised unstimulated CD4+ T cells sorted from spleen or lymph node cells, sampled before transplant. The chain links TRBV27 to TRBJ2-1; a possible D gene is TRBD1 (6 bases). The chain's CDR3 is CASSTKGDRYNEQFF. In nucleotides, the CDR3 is TGTGCCAGCAGCACTAAGGGGGACCGTTACAATGAGCAGTTCTTC.